These 30 T cell receptor beta chains share one sample of origin, sequenced in a study of T cells after yellow fever vaccination (dated by TCRdb to about 2019). To prepare the library, 5' RACE was applied. The listed sequencing device is Illumina HiSeq 2500. TCRdb itself trimmed the public reads at Q25 with fastp, ran MiXCR and retained productive beta chains. Rows merge per CDR3 protein into single entries with the most common DNA and genes. The sample profile shows some 500,000 distinct CDR3 sequences; approximately 15% of them were found once. Roughly 13% of the sample is taken by the ten largest. The sample's treatment or condition label, decoded: live attenuated yellow fever vaccine strain. This material consisted of PBMCs, taken on the day of the yellow fever booster vaccination. These receptors were obtained from a man aged 25 to 40 who received the YFV17D yellow fever vaccine.

This clonotype was seen a handful of times. The chain is built from TRBV12-3 or TRBV12-4 and TRBJ2-6; perhaps D is TRBD1 or TRBD2 (5 bases each). The CDR3 loop spans 15 amino acids. The V end was cut by 5 bases, the J end by 2 bases, with 10 bases between. The chain's CDR3 is CASSIRGAGANVLTF. For the CDR3, the DNA is TGTGCCAGCAGTATTAGGGGAGCTGGGGCCAACGTCCTGACTTTC.

The rearrangement links TRBV7-2 to TRBJ2-5; D is undetermined. The CDR3 runs to 13 residues. Trimming left V 1 base short and J 7 bases short, with 10 bases between. Germline CDR1 is SGHTA and CDR2 is FQGNSA. CDR3: CASSLDGKGTQYF. In DNA form, the CDR3 reads TGTGCCAGCAGCTTAGACGGAAAGGGGACCCAGTACTTC.

This clonotype was seen many times. J is TRBJ2-3 and V is TRBV7-9; 11 bases map to TRBD2. The CDR3 extends over 15 amino acids. V lost 3 bases, J lost 4 bases, and 3 bases stayed unmatched. Germline assignment: CDR1 SEHNR and CDR2 FQNEAQ (reference sequence). Here the CDR3 DNA reads TGTGCCAGCAGCTTGCTACTAGCGGGAGCAGATACGCAGTATTTT. Translated, it gives CASSLLLAGADTQYF.

This clonotype was observed a handful of times. This chain links TRBV12-3 or TRBV12-4 with TRBJ2-1, with D maybe TRBD2 (5 bases). The V and J ends lost 6 bases and 10 bases respectively, with 19 bases between them. The CDR3 totals 14 residues. CDR3 sequence reads: CASRNRTEGGEQFF. The CDR3 DNA reads TGTGCCAGCAGAAATAGGACTGAGGGTGGCGAGCAGTTCTTC.

The chain joins TRBV29-1 to TRBJ2-1; 7 nucleotides match TRBD2. Germline values: CDR1 SQVTM, CDR2 ANQGSEA. J was trimmed by 3 bases and V by 7 bases; bases with no gene match: 9. The length of the CDR3 is 14 residues. The CDR3 bases are TGCAGCGCGAGCGGGACTTTTATCTACAATGAGCAGTTCTTC. Translation gives CSASGTFIYNEQFF.

The chain carries TRBV29-1 and TRBJ1-2; 7 bases line up with TRBD1. The J segment lost 7 bases and the V segment lost 4 bases, leaving 9 bases of the junction unmatched. There are 13 residues in the CDR3. The germline V gene has CDR1 SQVTM and CDR2 ANQGSEA. In DNA form, the CDR3 reads TGCAGCGTTGTTGGAACAGGGGCGGGTGGCTACACCTTC. Residues: CSVVGTGAGGYTF.

This clonotype was counted only a few times. V is TRBV5-1 and J is TRBJ1-2; TRBD1 matches 8 bases. Looked up from germline, CDR1 is SGHRS and CDR2 is YFSETQ. V gave up 4 bases and J gave up 8 bases; unmatched junction bases: 10. This CDR3 has 14 residues. CDR3 sequence: CASSPGQGAQGYTF. CDR3 coding DNA: TGCGCCAGCAGCCCGGGCCAGGGGGCGCAGGGCTACACCTTC. Complete variable domain (other parts from reference TRBV5-1 and TRBJ1-2): KAGVTQTPRYLIKTRGQQVTLSCSPISGHRSVSWYQQTPGQGLQFLFEYFSETQRNKGNFPGRFSGRQFSNSRSEMNVSTLELGDSALYLCASSPGQGAQGYTFGSGTRLTVV.

This chain connects TRBV7-9 to TRBJ1-2; 7 positions match TRBD1. V trimming: 5 bases; J trimming: 8 bases; junction bases outside the gene matches: 5. The CDR3 is 12 residues long. Germline-derived CDR1 and CDR2 are SEHNR and FQNEAQ (reference sequence). This CDR3 reads CASSQTGYGYTF. The DNA of the CDR3 is TGTGCCAGCAGCCAGACAGGGTACGGCTACACCTTC.

This clonotype was seen only a few times. The rearrangement uses TRBV7-2 and TRBJ2-1; 9 nucleotides line up with TRBD1. Per the germline V gene, CDR1 is SGHTA and CDR2 is FQGNSA. This CDR3 spans 15 amino acids. Trimming removed 5 bases from V and 4 bases from J; junction bases left unmatched: 6. The DNA of the CDR3 is TGTGCCAGCAGCAAGGGACAGGGAATGTACAATGAGCAGTTCTTC. This codes for CASSKGQGMYNEQFF.

Here the CDR3 reads CASTEGRTAYNEQFF. In DNA, the CDR3 is TGTGCCAGCACAGAGGGCCGGACAGCCTACAATGAGCAGTTCTTC. This chain joins TRBV2 and TRBJ2-1, with D perhaps TRBD1 (6 bases). The germline V and J ends were trimmed by 7 bases and 2 bases, with 15 bases remaining between them. Per the germline V gene, CDR1 is SNHLY and CDR2 is FYNNEI. The CDR3 totals 15 residues.

This clonotype has more than one count but fewer than ten. The J gene is TRBJ1-2, the V gene TRBV29-1; D unresolved. The V end lost 4 bases, the J end lost 8 bases, and 20 bases lay between the germline ends. The CDR3 runs to 14 residues. CDR1 and CDR2 (germline): SQVTM, ANQGSEA. For the CDR3, the DNA is TGCAGCGTTGTTTTTCGTCTGGGAGCGCAGGGCTACACCTTC. Amino acid sequence: CSVVFRLGAQGYTF.

This clonotype has just a few counts. The V and J genes are TRBV6-2 or TRBV6-3 and TRBJ2-5; D unclear. V was pared by 0 bases and J by 2 bases, with 7 bases between. The CDR3 has 14 amino acids. Germline loops: CDR1 MNHEY, CDR2 SVGEGT. The CDR3 DNA is TGTGCCAGCAGTTACTCTTGGGCACAAGAGACCCAGTACTTC. Translating gives CASSYSWAQETQYF.

This clonotype was seen repeatedly, ten times or more. This sequence joins TRBV24-1 and TRBJ2-7, with TRBD1 as a possible D gene (5 bases). The V end lost 3 bases, the J end lost 4 bases, and 9 bases lay between the germline ends. This CDR3 spans 13 amino acids. Germline CDR1 KGHDR, CDR2 SFDVKD. CDR3 DNA sequence: TGTGCCACCAGTGATGGGGCCCTATACGAGCAGTACTTC. Its protein product is CATSDGALYEQYF.

The V call is TRBV12-3 or TRBV12-4, the J call TRBJ2-7, with 7 nucleotides matching TRBD2. V shed 4 bases and J 7 bases; nucleotides not matched to a gene: 10. The CDR3 is 14 amino acids. The CDR3 reads CASSSGEGRREQYF. The CDR3 DNA sequence: TGTGCCAGCAGTTCCGGGGAGGGGAGGAGGGAGCAGTACTTC.

This clonotype was recorded a few times. The chain combines TRBV5-6 with TRBJ2-1; D is possibly TRBD2 (6 bases). Germline loops: CDR1 SGHDT, CDR2 YYEEEE. V shed 7 bases and J shed 0 bases, with 17 bases lying between them. CDR3 size: 16 residues. The CDR3 loop reads CASYRPEGGSYNEQFF. The CDR3 DNA sequence: TGTGCCAGCTATAGACCAGAGGGAGGCTCCTACAATGAGCAGTTCTTC.

The chain joins TRBV7-9 to TRBJ1-5; D is uncertain. This CDR3 is built from 12 residues. CDR1 is SEHNR and CDR2 is FQNEAQ in the germline V gene (reference sequence). V was shortened by 8 bases and J by 7 bases, with 12 bases between the two germline ends. The CDR3 reads CASSGHSQPQHF. Written as DNA, the CDR3 is TGTGCCAGCTCTGGTCACTCACAGCCCCAGCATTTT.

V and J are TRBV5-6 and TRBJ2-3; D unclear. The germline V gene has CDR1 SGHDT and CDR2 YYEEEE. The V end lost 9 bases, the J end lost 2 bases, and 19 bases lay between the germline ends. The CDR3 consists of 15 residues. The CDR3 region is CATRPFSQLTDTQYF. The CDR3 DNA reads TGTGCCACCAGACCTTTTTCTCAGCTCACAGATACGCAGTATTTT.

The sample holds a few counts of this clonotype. The V call is TRBV7-2, the J call TRBJ2-4; the match to TRBD2 covers 11 bases. The germline V gene encodes CDR1 SGHTA and CDR2 FQGNSA. The V and J ends lost 2 bases and 7 bases, in that order; junction bases with no gene match: 7. The CDR3 has 16 residues. The CDR3, as DNA: TGTGCCAGCAGCTTATTTTCTAGCGGGAGGTCGAACATTCAGTACTTC. Amino acid sequence: CASSLFSSGRSNIQYF.

The chain uses TRBV28 and TRBJ2-7; tentatively, D is TRBD1 or TRBD2 (5 bases each). Germline CDR1 MDHEN, CDR2 SYDVKM. Trimming took off 4 bases at V and 2 bases at J, with 15 bases between the two ends. The CDR3 spans 15 residues. CDR3 loop: CASSYPGRSPYEQYF. For the CDR3, the DNA is TGTGCCAGCAGTTACCCGGGGCGGAGCCCCTACGAGCAGTACTTC.

This clonotype was counted between two and nine times. The chain combines TRBV5-1 with TRBJ2-3, with D possibly being TRBD2 (5 bases). The CDR3 is made up of 14 amino acids. Per the germline V gene, CDR1 is SGHRS and CDR2 is YFSETQ. Trimming took 5 bases from V and 4 from J, leaving 14 bases between them. CDR3 amino acids: CASSQIAGADTQYF. As DNA, the CDR3 is TGCGCCAGCAGTCAGATCGCGGGTGCAGATACGCAGTATTTT.

This clonotype was counted between two and nine times. CDR3 sequence: CASSQRLAVSYEQYF. DNA for the CDR3: TGTGCCAGCAGCCAACGACTAGCGGTTTCCTACGAGCAGTACTTC. The V call is TRBV6-2 or TRBV6-3, the J call TRBJ2-7, with 9 bases matching TRBD2. CDR1 MNHEY and CDR2 SVGEGT come from the germline V gene. J lost 1 base, V lost 6 bases, and 7 bases had no gene match. The CDR3 is made up of 15 amino acids.

This sequence joins TRBV20-1 and TRBJ1-2, with D unresolved. CDR3 length equals 16 residues. CDR1 and CDR2 from the germline V gene are DFQATT and SNEGSKA (reference sequence). Deletions cut 6 bases from V and 6 bases from J, with 26 bases between. The CDR3: CSAHGALRSLTDGYTF. CDR3 nucleotide sequence: TGCAGTGCCCACGGAGCTCTTAGATCCTTAACGGATGGCTACACCTTC.

This clonotype was picked up a small number of times. The chain links TRBV5-1 to TRBJ2-1, with D possibly TRBD1 on 6 matching bases. The CDR3 has 13 residues. The V end was cut by 4 bases, the J end by 6 bases, with 11 bases between. Germline lookup yields CDR1 SGHRS and CDR2 YFSETQ. In nucleotides, the CDR3 is TGCGCCAGCAGCGAGGGACAAGTCAATGAGCAGTTCTTC. Amino acid sequence: CASSEGQVNEQFF. The whole variable domain, remainder taken from reference TRBV5-1 and TRBJ2-1, is KAGVTQTPRYLIKTRGQQVTLSCSPISGHRSVSWYQQTPGQGLQFLFEYFSETQRNKGNFPGRFSGRQFSNSRSEMNVSTLELGDSALYLCASSEGQVNEQFFGPGTRLTVL.

The chain carries TRBV28 and TRBJ1-1, with 8 bases fitting TRBD1. CDR1 MDHEN and CDR2 SYDVKM come from the germline V gene. After removal of 4 bases from V and 7 bases from J, the junction contained 11 bases not matched to a gene. The CDR3 consists of 15 residues. The CDR3 reads CASSSPGRGRDEAFF. The CDR3 DNA is TGTGCCAGCAGTTCCCCGGGCAGGGGGCGCGATGAAGCTTTCTTT.

This clonotype was found a few times. The CDR3 DNA reads TGCAGTGCTGCAGACAGTTTCAGCTCTGGGGCCAACGTCCTGACTTTC. It is translated as CSAADSFSSGANVLTF. The chain combines TRBV20-1 with TRBJ2-6; tentative D call: TRBD1 (5 bases). The germline gives CDR1 DFQATT, CDR2 SNEGSKA (reference sequence). Deletions cut 5 bases from V and 0 bases from J, with 14 bases between. This CDR3 has 16 residues.

This clonotype has a handful of counts. The chain combines TRBV6-5 with TRBJ2-7; tentative D call: TRBD1 (6 bases). The CDR3 length is 13 residues. Germline loops: CDR1 MNHEY, CDR2 SVGAGI. V lost 4 bases and J lost 6, with 13 bases in between. The CDR3 spells CASSSTGLGEQYF. The CDR3 bases are TGTGCCAGCAGTTCAACAGGGTTGGGCGAGCAGTACTTC.

The chain joins TRBV5-1 to TRBJ2-5; 10 positions agree with TRBD2. The CDR3 loop spans 16 amino acids. Germline V gene sequence: CDR1 SGHRS, CDR2 YFSETQ. The junction had 13 bases not matched to a gene; V was cut back by 4 bases and J by 7 bases. CDR3 loop: CASSPAGGPSEVTQYF. DNA for the CDR3: TGCGCCAGCAGCCCAGCGGGAGGGCCGTCGGAGGTGACCCAGTACTTC. Full variable domain (remainder filled in from reference TRBV5-1 and TRBJ2-5): KAGVTQTPRYLIKTRGQQVTLSCSPISGHRSVSWYQQTPGQGLQFLFEYFSETQRNKGNFPGRFSGRQFSNSRSEMNVSTLELGDSALYLCASSPAGGPSEVTQYFGPGTRLLVL.

This clonotype has a handful of counts. This chain joins TRBV15 and TRBJ2-2; no clear D gene. CDR3 length equals 14 residues. The germline CDR1 and CDR2 sequences are LNHNV and YYDKDF (reference sequence). The V gene lost 2 bases and the J gene lost 3 bases, with 7 bases spanning the gap. CDR3 nucleotides: TGTGCCACCAGCAGATCATTGGACACCGGGGAGCTGTTTTTT. This encodes CATSRSLDTGELFF.

The chain couples TRBV20-1 to TRBJ2-3; TRBD2 might be the D (5 bases). Trimming left V 8 bases short and J 4 bases short, with 13 bases between. Germline V gene sequence: CDR1 DFQATT, CDR2 SNEGSKA (reference sequence). The length of the CDR3 is 12 residues. The CDR3 loop is CSPIGSADTQYF. In nucleotides, the CDR3 is TGCAGTCCAATAGGGAGTGCAGATACGCAGTATTTT.

The chain has TRBV5-1 and TRBJ2-2; D is unclear. The V end lost 4 bases, the J end lost 7 bases, and 11 bases lay between the germline ends. This CDR3 region has 13 residues. In germline, CDR1 is SGHRS, CDR2 YFSETQ. CDR3 protein: CASSPPKFGELFF. The DNA of the CDR3 is TGCGCCAGCAGCCCCCCTAAATTCGGGGAGCTGTTTTTT.